The clone carrying this T cell receptor beta chain occurred a few times. This specimen belongs to a study of monozygotic twins with cystic fibrosis. Libraries were prepared by immunoSEQ multiplex PCR; TCRdb keeps only in-frame clonotypes and omits some of them. The sample holds 25,000 to 35,000 clones, 85% seen once. The CDR3 is made up of 9 amino acids. The V and J ends lost 8 bases and 13 bases respectively, with 6 bases between them. From germline, CDR1 is LNHDA and CDR2 SQIVND (reference sequence). The material sequenced was blood. The rearrangement links TRBV19 to TRBJ1-6; weak D call: TRBD1 (5 bases). This clonotype originated in a girl aged 2 to 10 with cystic fibrosis. CDR3: CASGAPLHF. CDR3 sequence (DNA): TGTGCCAGTGGGGCCCCCCTCCACTTT.